The entry below gives a single TCR beta chain sequence along with its context. These data originate in a study of neoadjuvant anti-PD-1 for oral cavity cancer. Study at large: Patients mostly received three to four biweekly nivolumab doses at 3 mg/kg before surgery.

The CDR3 spans 15 residues. Germline V gives CDR1 MGHRA, CDR2 YSYEKL. Trimming removed 1 base from V and 4 bases from J, with 11 bases in between. Sequencing was performed with immunoSEQ multiplex PCR; in TCRdb, only in-frame clones are kept and a portion is missing. The sample holds several thousand clones, 76% seen once. Cohort: HPV-negative, locally advanced oral cavity squamous cell carcinoma patients. The source material was PBMCs, sampled before nivolumab (anti-PD-1) treatment. The chain couples TRBV4-1 to TRBJ2-1; D unclear. This receptor was taken from a person aged 40-85 years with oral cavity squamous cell carcinoma. DNA of the CDR3: TGCGCCAGCAGCCAAGGGGAACAAAATTACAATGAGCAGTTCTTC. Its protein product is CASSQGEQNYNEQFF.